This section outlines one T cell receptor beta chain sequence together with its context. CDR3 length equals 17 residues. V was clipped by 5 bases and J by 2 bases; unmatched bases: 16. From germline, CDR1 is SGHNT and CDR2 YYREEE (reference sequence). Recruitment covered under 25 US areas and drew participants whose ages spanned about 18 to 100 years. The data were obtained in a study of blood T cell repertoires in COVID-19. Study as a whole: From T cells, B-cell-depleted T cells, or PBMCs came the material, which was cDNA or gDNA.

This table comes from immunoSEQ multiplex PCR, and its TCRdb copy is limited to in-frame clones, with some not included. The repertoire holds approximately 250,000 clones, with 85% to 90% as singletons. The specimen was PBMCs or T cells enriched from blood (not recorded which). This sequence was found in an older woman in a cohort exposed to, infected with or recovered from COVID-19 (not recorded which). The rearrangement uses TRBV5-4 and TRBJ2-7, with 7 bases fitting TRBD1. The CDR3 bases are TGTGCCAGCAGAAGCGATTCCACAGGACAGGTCACCTACGAGCAGTACTTC. Its translation: CASRSDSTGQVTYEQYF.